Included here is one T cell receptor gamma chain sequence, with context. A much bigger clone sits one base away, suggesting this may be a read error. The same CDR3 is also encoded by other DNA sequences in this sample. Germline loops: CDR1 GITISATS, CDR2 ISYDGTV (reference sequence). J gave up 4 bases and V 4 bases, and 4 bases lay outside the gene matches. CDR3 length equals 16 residues. These data belong to a study of gamma-delta chains in newborns, infants, children. Study-level information: Polyclonal expansion of innate γδ T cells after birth follows microbial exposure.

TCRdb fed the reads into CATT to redo clone calling. The data contain roughly 1,700 gamma-chain clones, 9.5% to 15% of them seen just once; the ten biggest clones take up about 45%. V gene TRGV9 combines with J gene TRGJP. Sequencing used blood. This TCR came from a child who was a newborn, infant or young child, either healthy, febrile or measles-vaccinated (not recorded which). CDR3 sequence reads: CALWEYQELGKKIKVF. The CDR3 nucleotides are TGTGCCTTGTGGGAATATCAAGAGTTGGGCAAAAAAATCAAGGTATTT.